This T cell receptor beta chain is from a study of blood T cells in healthy people across ages. Using a J-beta primer mix together with a sample-barcoded 5' primer, a second PCR was run for roughly 7 to 11 cycles. A template-switch adaptor with 12 random nucleotides tagged each cDNA molecule. TCRdb reprocessed the 5' RACE reads via MiXCR and lists one record per CDR3 protein. The sample records 650,000 to 950,000 distinct CDR3 sequences, 44% being singletons. Germline CDR1 reads SGHTA; CDR2 reads FQGNSA. The CDR3 runs to 14 residues. V gave up 1 base and J gave up 5 bases, with 11 bases separating them.

Source material: blood. This rearrangement joins TRBV7-2 to TRBJ2-5; the D call may be TRBD1 or TRBD2 (5 bases each). This TCR came from a man in his 60s in good health. The CDR3 reads CASSLGGAAETQYF. In nucleotides, the CDR3 is TGTGCCAGCAGCTTAGGAGGGGCCGCGGAGACCCAGTACTTC. The complete variable domain, with remaining parts taken from reference TRBV7-2 and TRBJ2-5, reads GAGVSQSPSNKVTEKGKDVELRCDPISGHTALYWYRQSLGQGLEFLIYFQGNSAPDKSGLPSDRFSAERTGGSVSTLTIQRTQQEDSAVYLCASSLGGAAETQYFGPGTRLLVL.